The 13 T cell receptor beta chains below all came from one sample that was sequenced in a study of monozygotic twins with inflammatory bowel disease (dated by TCRdb to between 2018 and 2021). The receptor library was made with 5' RACE. Sequencing used an Illumina HiSeq 2500. Reads reprocessed by TCRdb are summarized as one entry per CDR3 protein sequence, and DNA is absent. This sample's clone table shows 330,000 or so distinct CDR3 sequences. The ten largest clones add up to 2% to 2.5% of the sample. Sequencing was performed on blood. The receptors shown here come from a human donor with ulcerative colitis or Crohn's disease, or a healthy co-twin of an affected twin (not recorded which).

The chain joins TRBV5-1 to TRBJ2-1; lacking DNA, the TRBD1 call made by TCRdb goes unchecked. The CDR3 spans 13 residues. CDR1 and CDR2 (germline): SGHRS, YFSETQ. The CDR3 sequence is CASSLGRGDEQFF.

This chain connects TRBV12-3 or TRBV12-4 to TRBJ2-7; TCRdb proposes TRBD2, but this gene call is untestable without DNA. This CDR3 spans 14 amino acids. CDR3 protein: CASSLRAGEYEQYF.

The chain couples TRBV7-2 to TRBJ1-3. This CDR3 is 19 amino acids long. Germline assignment: CDR1 SGHTA and CDR2 FQGNSA. The CDR3 protein is CASSLSGARTDLSGNTIYF.

The rearrangement joins TRBV18 to TRBJ2-7. There are 15 residues in the CDR3. Germline CDR1 KGHSH, CDR2 LQKENI. CDR3 amino acids: CASSPTGLDSSEQYF.

V usage is TRBV20-1 and J usage is TRBJ2-7; checking the TCRdb D call of TRBD1 is not possible without DNA. Looked up from germline, CDR1 is DFQATT and CDR2 is SNEGSKA (reference sequence). The CDR3 has 13 amino acids. The CDR3 sequence: CSAAGTGTYEQYF.

The chain has TRBV7-2 and TRBJ2-1; TCRdb's D call of TRBD1 is untestable without DNA. The CDR3 extends over 17 amino acids. Per the germline V gene, CDR1 is SGHTA and CDR2 is FQGNSA. The CDR3 protein is CASSLALGAMVYNEQFF.

The chain combines TRBV20-1 with TRBJ2-7; the TCRdb D gene call, TRBD1, has no DNA to confirm it. The CDR3 has 13 residues. Germline V lookup: CDR1 DFQATT, CDR2 SNEGSKA (reference sequence). CDR3 sequence reads: CSARSGLGYEQYF.

This chain uses TRBV5-5 with TRBJ1-4; TCRdb returns TRBD1, unconfirmable since there is no DNA. The length of the CDR3 is 14 residues. The germline gives CDR1 SGHKS, CDR2 YYEKEE (reference sequence). CDR3 amino acids: CASSLEGAGEKLFF.

V gene TRBV15 combines with J gene TRBJ2-5; there is no DNA to check the TCRdb D call of TRBD1. Germline CDR1 LNHNV, CDR2 YYDKDF (reference sequence). The CDR3 runs 16 residues. The CDR3 spells CATSRVAGPQQETQYF.

The chain is built from TRBV5-1 and TRBJ2-1; TCRdb selects TRBD2, and the lack of DNA leaves this call unchecked. The CDR3 is made up of 16 amino acids. CDR1 is SGHRS and CDR2 is YFSETQ in the germline V gene. The CDR3 loop reads CASSTTSGGLYNEQFF.

This chain joins TRBV27 and TRBJ2-1; checking the TCRdb D call of TRBD2 is not possible without DNA. The CDR3 consists of 13 residues. Germline V CDR1 and CDR2: MNHEY, SMNVEV (reference sequence). CDR3 protein: CASRGLAGGEQFF.

The rearrangement links TRBV7-9 to TRBJ1-2. The CDR3 has 14 amino acids. CDR1 and CDR2 from the germline V gene are SEHNR and FQNEAQ (reference sequence). The CDR3 here is CASSGVAVDYGYTF.

This rearrangement joins TRBV12-3 or TRBV12-4 to TRBJ1-2; the TCRdb D gene call, TRBD1, has no DNA to confirm it. CDR3 size: 12 residues. The CDR3 protein is CASSPGGRGYTF.